Sequencing of this TCR beta chain was carried out in a study of cytomegalovirus exposure and HLA in healthy donors. Unrecorded immune exposures were likely, despite nominal health at sampling. The PCR had 60 Vbeta and 13 Jbeta primers. The protocol was immunoSEQ multiplex PCR, while the TCRdb copy is restricted to in-frame clones and leaves out a portion. The table for this sample gives some 200,000 clones. This CDR3 contains 13 residues. Deletions cut 4 bases from V and 2 bases from J, with 8 bases between. CDR1 SGHVS and CDR2 FQNEAQ come from the germline V gene. To note about this clone: As yet, its antigen is unknown.

Study findings and constraints: Indistinguishable V segments such as TRBV6-2 and TRBV6-3 were excluded. Within an earlier analysis, most TCR beta V segments proved productive either about 87% or about 30% of the time. Many donors shared some public TCRs, even though most TCR sequences were rare.

Sequencing was done on a sample of PBMCs. This TCR was recovered from a boy under 18 in good health and CMV-seronegative. The rearrangement joins TRBV7-8 to TRBJ1-1; TRBD1 might be the D (5 bases). CDR3 loop: CASSYTGNTEAFF. CDR3 nucleotides: TGTGCCAGCAGCTATACAGGAAACACTGAAGCTTTCTTT.